What follows are 9 T cell receptor beta chains derived from one specimen sequenced in a study of cytomegalovirus exposure and HLA in healthy donors. Assay used: immunoSEQ multiplex PCR; TCRdb lists only in-frame clones, some missing. This repertoire shows roughly 200,000 clones, 86% found once; its top ten account for 6% to 8%. Sequenced material: PBMCs. These receptors were taken from a young man in good health and CMV-seropositive.

The chain combines TRBV5-4 with TRBJ1-2; 8 bases map to TRBD1. This CDR3 is built from 14 residues. Germline trimming cut 1 base from V and 7 bases from J; bases unmatched to any gene: 6. Germline assignment: CDR1 SGHNT and CDR2 YYREEE (reference sequence). CDR3 sequence: CASSLQTGVSGYTF. CDR3 nucleotide sequence: TGTGCCAGCAGCTTGCAGACAGGGGTATCTGGCTACACCTTC.

V gene TRBV15 combines with J gene TRBJ2-3; TRBD1 might be the D (6 bases). The CDR3 runs 15 residues. V dropped 1 base and J dropped 6 bases, with 14 bases sitting between them. Germline V lookup: CDR1 LNHNV, CDR2 YYDKDF (reference sequence). The CDR3 loop reads CATSRVVGAGDTQYF. CDR3 DNA: TGTGCCACCAGCAGAGTGGTGGGGGCGGGTGATACGCAGTATTTT.

The V call is TRBV19, the J call TRBJ1-1; TRBD1 matches 7 bases. CDR1 and CDR2 from the germline V gene are LNHDA and SQIVND (reference sequence). The CDR3 is 16 residues long. J lost 2 bases, V lost 4 bases, and 10 bases had no gene match. CDR3 sequence: CASSTRQGLSNTEAFF. In DNA, the CDR3 is TGTGCCAGTAGTACCAGACAGGGACTCTCAAACACTGAAGCTTTCTTT.

The V gene is TRBV27, the J gene TRBJ2-7; 11 bases are shared with TRBD2. CDR1 and CDR2 from the germline V gene are MNHEY and SMNVEV (reference sequence). This CDR3 spans 16 amino acids. V was clipped by 0 bases and J by 3 bases; unmatched bases: 4. The CDR3 reads CASSLSGTSGNYEQYF. Here the CDR3 DNA reads TGTGCCAGCAGTTTATCAGGGACTAGCGGTAACTACGAGCAGTACTTC.

The chain uses TRBV25-1 and TRBJ1-1; TRBD1 matches at 11 bases. With V trimmed by 4 bases and J by 8 bases, 3 bases remained unmatched. This CDR3 is 13 amino acids long. Germline CDR1 MGHDK, CDR2 SYGVNS. DNA for the CDR3: TGTGCCAGCAGTGCGGGACAGGGGGTGGAAGCTTTCTTT. Protein product: CASSAGQGVEAFF.

This sequence joins TRBV30 and TRBJ2-3; TRBD2 matches 10 bases. V trimming: 0 bases; J trimming: 4 bases; junction bases outside the gene matches: 1. Germline CDR1 reads GTSNPN; CDR2 reads SVGIG (reference sequence). The CDR3 length is 14 residues. The CDR3 DNA reads as TGTGCCTGGAGTGTGAGCGGGGGGGCAGATACGCAGTATTTT. This translates into CAWSVSGGADTQYF.

J is TRBJ1-1 and V is TRBV7-9, with D tentatively TRBD1 (5 bases). The CDR3 has 16 residues. Germline V gene data show CDR1 as SEHNR and CDR2 as FQNEAQ (reference sequence). V was cut by 5 bases and J by 2 bases, with 18 bases left in between. The CDR3 coding sequence is TGTGCCAGCAGCCCAGCCACGGGGCAGGGAAACACTGAAGCTTTCTTT. Encoded protein: CASSPATGQGNTEAFF.

The CDR3 nucleotides read TGCAGCGTTGCCGGGACACTTAGCTCCTACGAGCAGTACTTC. Protein sequence: CSVAGTLSSYEQYF. The gene calls are TRBV29-1 and TRBJ2-7; weak D call: TRBD1 (6 bases). The CDR3 is 14 amino acids. The V gene's germline CDR1 is SQVTM and CDR2 ANQGSEA. Trimming stripped 4 bases from V and 0 bases from J, with 13 bases between.

The chain couples TRBV6-1 to TRBJ1-5, with D tentatively TRBD1 (5 bases). The CDR3 runs 15 residues. V shed 5 bases and J shed 5 bases, with 16 bases lying between them. CDR1 is MNHNS and CDR2 is SASEGT in the germline V gene. Written as DNA, the CDR3 is TGTGCCAGCAGTTCACCCGCAGGGTGGCATCAGCCCCAGCATTTT. Protein: CASSSPAGWHQPQHF.